This record looks at one T cell receptor beta chain sequence and its context. The antigen is unknown. The repertoire was sequenced with immunoSEQ multiplex PCR; TCRdb's copy has only in-frame clones and lacks some. Of 90,000 to 100,000 clones in the sample, roughly 87% are singletons; the top ten hold approximately 0.35%. This record comes from a study of OX40 agonist ivuxolimab in advanced cancers. Study summary: Participants averaged approximately 60 years of age (range about 23 to 80) and were around 80% male. Partial responses were achieved by three patients, one with hepatocellular carcinoma and two with cutaneous melanoma. Whole-study findings and limits: Low levels of normalized T-cell clonal expansion also appeared in some nonresponders. CD4+ and CD8+ T cells in blood underwent clonal expansion by week 6 at 0.1 to 3.0 mg/kg.

Germline values: CDR1 SGHRS, CDR2 YFSETQ. The ends lost 7 bases at V and 1 base at J; junction bases unmatched: 2. The CDR3 sequence is 13 residues long. Source: CD4+ or CD8+ T cells sorted from blood, taken in a trial of the OX40 agonist ivuxolimab. The sequence was collected from an adult with an advanced solid tumor such as melanoma, head and neck, liver or kidney cancer. This chain connects TRBV5-1 to TRBJ1-1; 9 positions match TRBD1. The CDR3 protein is CASEDRGNTEAFF. In nucleotides, the CDR3 is TGCGCCAGCGAGGACAGGGGGAACACTGAAGCTTTCTTT.